Listed here are 4 T cell receptor beta chains from one sample, sequenced in a study of regulatory T cells in long-lasting Graves disease. As to time point: persistent/refractory GD, antithyroid drugs over 5 years with positive TRAb. Making the TCR library involved RNA that had been extracted from PBMCs. Assembly of TCR beta libraries relied on iRepertoire HTBI primers together with Arm-PCR of CDR3 regions. MiXCR, run by TCRdb on the multiplex PCR reads, gives a single entry per CDR3 protein. Of over 300,000 distinct CDR3 sequences listed, roughly a fifth are singletons. Specimen: peripheral blood mononuclear cells (PBMCs), collected when the disease was refractory, from a patient treated with antithyroid drugs. Every receptor here comes from a female donor with Graves disease.

This clonotype was observed a handful of times. Written as DNA, the CDR3 is TGCGCCAGCAGCCTAACCGGGACGCTGTACGAGCAGTACTTC. Protein product: CASSLTGTLYEQYF. V usage is TRBV5-1 and J usage is TRBJ2-7; D may match TRBD1 or TRBD2 (5 bases each). The CDR3 sequence is 14 residues long. Germline values: CDR1 SGHRS, CDR2 YFSETQ. Trimming left V 4 bases short and J 4 bases short, with 15 bases between.

The table lists this clonotype with a few counts. V and J are TRBV20-1 and TRBJ1-4; TRBD1 matches 8 bases. This CDR3 comprises 13 residues. The V gene's germline CDR1 is DFQATT and CDR2 SNEGSKA (reference sequence). V dropped 6 bases and J dropped 8; count of bases not matched to a gene: 8. CDR3 in amino acids: CSARQGPTEKLFF. DNA of the CDR3: TGCAGTGCCAGACAGGGGCCCACGGAAAAACTGTTTTTT.

The rearrangement links TRBV19 to TRBJ2-2; D is uncertain. CDR1 is LNHDA, CDR2 SQIVND, per germline (reference sequence). The CDR3 has 16 amino acids. The V end was cut by 3 bases, the J end by 6 bases, with 17 bases between. Written as DNA, the CDR3 is TGTGCCAGTAGTATTGGCTCGTGGGTACGGTCCGGGGAGCTGTTTTTT. Amino acid sequence: CASSIGSWVRSGELFF.

This clonotype showed up just a few times. V usage is TRBV12-3 or TRBV12-4 and J usage is TRBJ1-5, with D hard to call. The CDR3 has 14 amino acids. Trimming removed 6 bases from V and 5 bases from J, with 14 bases in between. As DNA, the CDR3 is TGTGCCAGCAGCAGGACTGATAAGTATCAGCCCCAGCATTTT. Protein sequence: CASSRTDKYQPQHF.